This T cell receptor beta chain was documented in a study of T-cell reconstitution after alpha-beta-depleted transplantation in children. Whole-study findings and limits: The main origin of T-cell counts and diversity one year after transplant was newly produced T cells. It was reported that alpha-beta T cells came from several hundred expanded graft clones (about two months after transplant).

Unique molecular identifiers were used to barcode this TCRbeta library. TCRdb called the PCR reads again in MiXCR, with one record for every CDR3 protein. The table shows about 240,000 distinct CDR3 sequences, with under 30% occurring only once. This clonotype was seen repeatedly, ten times or more. Its antigen is not identified. Looked up from germline, CDR1 is MGHDK and CDR2 is SYGVNS. The CDR3 is made up of 12 amino acids. Trimming removed 5 bases from V and 7 bases from J, with 8 bases in between. V gene TRBV25-1 combines with J gene TRBJ2-2; D gene unclear. This receptor was identified in a girl under 10 years old with Fanconi anemia, due to receive a stem cell transplant. Sequencing used PBMCs, obtained before TCRalphabeta/CD19-depleted stem cell transplant. The DNA of the CDR3 is TGTGCCAGCAGTAGGGATTTCGGGGAGCTGTTTTTT. This codes for CASSRDFGELFF. The full variable domain, in which reference TRBV25-1 and TRBJ2-2 provide the parts outside the CDR3, is EADIYQTPRYLVIGTGKKITLECSQTMGHDKMYWYQQDPGMELHLIHYSYGVNSTEKGDLSSESTVSRIRTEHFPLTLESARPSHTSQYLCASSRDFGELFFGEGSRLTVL.